This TCR beta chain originates from a study of blood T cell repertoires in COVID-19. Study background: Donors in the United States, Italy and Spain gave samples during acute or convalescent COVID-19. Sample material is recorded as cDNA or gDNA derived from T cells, B-cell-depleted T cells, or PBMCs.

The germline gives CDR1 SGHTA, CDR2 FQGNSA. The CDR3 is 15 amino acids. Trimming at V came to 5 bases and at J to 8 bases, leaving 10 bases not matched to a gene. Here immunoSEQ multiplex PCR was the method, and the copy in TCRdb shows in-frame clones only, minus some. The data show some 460,000 clones, with 70% to 90% seen just once and under 2.5% held by the top ten. This receptor was identified in a woman aged 18-35 years with acute COVID-19. The sample taken for sequencing was PBMCs or T cells enriched from blood (not recorded which). The chain recombines TRBV7-2 with TRBJ2-1; 9 nucleotides agree with TRBD2. CDR3 DNA sequence: TGTGCCAGCAGCCCTTCGCGGGGGGGCCGGTATGAGCAGTTCTTC. Translation gives CASSPSRGGRYEQFF. Combining the CDR3 with reference TRBV7-2 and TRBJ2-1 gives the whole variable domain GAGVSQSPSNKVTEKGKDVELRCDPISGHTALYWYRQSLGQGLEFLIYFQGNSAPDKSGLPSDRFSAERTGGSVSTLTIQRTQQEDSAVYLCASSPSRGGRYEQFFGPGTRLTVL.